This TCR beta chain was obtained from a study of beta chain features in type 1 diabetes. In the study overall: Cell yields, gender and age were similar in healthy donors and patients. Investigators examined 107,917,701 sorted cells across all samples.

cDNA synthesis used the whole RNA isolate, giving expressed TCRB sequences. Profiling relied on immunoSEQ multiplex PCR, and the TCRdb table lists in-frame clones only, not all of them. The repertoire consists of 200,000 to 250,000 clones, with under 70% occurring once and the leading ten covering 0.053%. Of note for this clone: Its antigen is currently unknown. Other DNA sequences in the sample encode the same CDR3.

V lost 0 bases, J lost 7 bases, and 6 bases lay in between. CDR3 length equals 11 residues. Germline values: CDR1 GTSNPN, CDR2 SVGIG (reference sequence). The study, taken as a whole, reports: In every one of the four CD4+ subsets, TCRB CDR3s were moderately but significantly shorter in Type 1 diabetes patients. Cells that show high TCR expression could be over-represented by cDNA sequencing.

V usage is TRBV30 and J usage is TRBJ1-1; D call uncertain. The sequence was collected from a young man in good health. Sequences were obtained from naive CD4+ T cells from blood. CDR3 in DNA: TGTGCCTGGAGTGTACGAGGTGAAGCTTTCTTT. Translated: CAWSVRGEAFF.